This is a list of T cell receptor beta chains from one sample in a study of radiotherapy plus CTLA-4 blockade in lung cancer. Measured with immunoSEQ multiplex PCR; TCRdb has only the in-frame clones, and not every one. The sample yields 81,000 or so clones, about four fifths seen once. Sequences were derived from peripheral blood, sampled from a patient treated with radiotherapy plus ipilimumab. Receptors were obtained from a human donor with non-small cell lung cancer that progressed on radiotherapy plus ipilimumab. CDR3s include the opening cysteine and the closing phenylalanine or tryptophan. D genes are given only for firm matches. Clone size is given for some rows only: seen once, a few or many times, or a class if the clone is expanded.

J gene | V gene | D gene | clone size | CDR3 DNA | CDR3 protein
TRBJ1-2 | TRBV6-5 | . | once | TGTGCCAGCAGTAGGGCACAAACTAACTATGGCTACACCTTC | CASSRAQTNYGYTF
TRBJ2-1 | TRBV9 | TRBD2 | . | TGTGCCAGCAGCGTAGGTAGCGGGGGCTACAATGAGCAGTTCTTC | CASSVGSGGYNEQFF
TRBJ2-2 | TRBV5-1 | TRBD1 | . | TGCGCCAGCAGCCTAAGGACAGGTAACACCGGGGAGCTGTTTTTT | CASSLRTGNTGELFF
TRBJ1-5 | TRBV19 | . | . | TGTGCCAGTAGTATAGATTGGCGGCGGCTTAGCAATCAGCCCCAGCATTTT | CASSIDWRRLSNQPQHF
TRBJ1-2 | TRBV6-5 | TRBD1 | . | TGTGCCAGCAGTTACGATACAGGGACAGAGGGCTACACCTTC | CASSYDTGTEGYTF
TRBJ2-1 | TRBV9 | TRBD2 | . | TGTGCCAGCAGCATCTCTAGCGGATCCTACAATGAGCAGTTCTTC | CASSISSGSYNEQFF
TRBJ2-3 | TRBV5-1 | TRBD2 | once | TGCGCCAGCAGCTTGGGACTAGCGGGGGGGCCAGATACGCAGTATTTT | CASSLGLAGGPDTQYF
TRBJ1-2 | TRBV9 | . | . | TGTGCCAGCAGCGTACTCAGTCGTATTGGGGGGAACTATGGCTACACCTTC | CASSVLSRIGGNYGYTF
TRBJ2-1 | TRBV2 | . | . | TGTGCCAGCAAGAGAGGGTGGGATGAGCAGTTCTTC | CASKRGWDEQFF
TRBJ2-7 | TRBV11-2 | . | once | TGTGCCAGCAGCCGAGGGGCAGGGAACTACGAGCAGTACTTC | CASSRGAGNYEQYF
TRBJ2-3 | TRBV4-3 | TRBD2 | . | TGCGCCAGCAGCCAAGATGCGGGAGGGGGGGATACGCAGTATTTT | CASSQDAGGGDTQYF